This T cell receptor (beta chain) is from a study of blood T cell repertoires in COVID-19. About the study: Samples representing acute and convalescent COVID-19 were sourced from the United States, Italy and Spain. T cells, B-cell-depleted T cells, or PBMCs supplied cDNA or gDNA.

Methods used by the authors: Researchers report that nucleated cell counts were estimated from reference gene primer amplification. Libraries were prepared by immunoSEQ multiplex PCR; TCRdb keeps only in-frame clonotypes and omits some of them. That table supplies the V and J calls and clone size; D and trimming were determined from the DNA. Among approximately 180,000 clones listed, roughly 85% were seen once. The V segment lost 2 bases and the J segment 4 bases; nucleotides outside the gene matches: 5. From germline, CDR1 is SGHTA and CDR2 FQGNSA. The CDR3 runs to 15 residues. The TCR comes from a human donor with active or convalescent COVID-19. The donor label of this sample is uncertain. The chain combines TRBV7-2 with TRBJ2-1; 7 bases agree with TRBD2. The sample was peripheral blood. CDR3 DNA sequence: TGTGCCAGCAGCTTATCCCCTAGCGGTTACAATGAGCAGTTCTTC. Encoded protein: CASSLSPSGYNEQFF.